The 3 T cell receptor beta chains below were found in one sample sequenced in a study of T cell responses to AZD1222 COVID-19 vaccine. The method was immunoSEQ multiplex PCR; TCRdb's version includes in-frame clones alone and lacks a portion of them. The sample has about 130,000 clones, 80% to 90% seen once. This sample comprised peripheral blood, obtained on day 0 of AZD1222 vaccination. These receptor sequences come from an adult in good health.

The chain employs TRBV13 and TRBJ2-1; 11 nucleotides align to TRBD2. Looked up from germline, CDR1 is PRHDT and CDR2 is FYEKMQ (reference sequence). Losses at the gene ends were 5 bases for V and 10 bases for J; bases not matched to a gene: 16. The CDR3 is 17 amino acids. In nucleotides, the CDR3 is TGTGCCAGCAGCCCATTCCCCACTAGCGGGAGACCCCTGGAGCAGTTCTTC. As protein: CASSPFPTSGRPLEQFF.

The chain couples TRBV27 to TRBJ1-4; TRBD1 aligns across 7 bases. Germline-derived CDR1 and CDR2 are MNHEY and SMNVEV (reference sequence). The CDR3 runs to 16 residues. With V trimmed by 5 bases and J by 0 bases, 6 bases remained unmatched. CDR3 sequence: CASSPWDRPTNEKLFF. DNA for the CDR3: TGTGCCAGCAGTCCTTGGGACAGACCAACTAATGAAAAACTGTTTTTT.

The V and J genes are TRBV7-2 and TRBJ2-5; D gene ambiguous. CDR3 size: 11 residues. Germline assignment: CDR1 SGHTA and CDR2 FQGNSA. The ends were cut back, 4 bases at V and 0 bases at J, with 0 bases in the middle. The DNA for the CDR3 is TGTGCCAGCAGCTACCAAGAGACCCAGTACTTC. Translated, it gives CASSYQETQYF.